Listed below are T cell receptor beta chains from one sample, sequenced in a study of response to subunit inactivated influenza vaccine. TCRdb re-derived calls from the RT-PCR reads in MiXCR, one entry per CDR3 protein. This table holds more than 450,000 distinct CDR3 sequences, under 9% found once. The source material was PBMCs from blood, sampled roughly 24 months after vaccination. These receptors originate from a man aged 50 to 69 who received an inactivated influenza vaccine. CDR3s include the opening cysteine and the closing phenylalanine or tryptophan. The order of the fields is clone size, V gene, J gene, D gene, CDR3 DNA, CDR3 protein. D genes are given only for firm matches. Size values are once, few and many counts, or a class for expanded clones, and some rows have none.

NA,TRBV6-2/TRBV6-3,TRBJ2-7,NA,TGTGCCAGCACCAGGACACTCCTCTCCTACGAGCAGTACTTC,CASTRTLLSYEQYF
NA,TRBV3-1,TRBJ2-2,TRBD2,TGTGCCAGCAGCCAAGAGGGACTAGCGGTGTATGGCACCGGGGAGCTGTTTTTT,CASSQEGLAVYGTGELFF
few,TRBV5-1,TRBJ2-1,NA,TGCGCCAGCAGTTCTGCGGTGAACTCCTACAATGAGCAGTTCTTC,CASSSAVNSYNEQFF
few,TRBV6-2/TRBV6-3,TRBJ2-3,TRBD2,TGTGCCACGACCGGACTAGCGGCCACAGATACGCAGTATTTT,CATTGLAATDTQYF
few,TRBV28,TRBJ2-7,NA,TGTGCCAGCAGTCGGGTGGGACGGCCCTACGAGCAGTACTTC,CASSRVGRPYEQYF
many,TRBV4-2,TRBJ2-3,TRBD2,TGTGCCAGCAGCCAAGATGGGGGACTAGCTACAGATACGCAGTATTTT,CASSQDGGLATDTQYF
few,TRBV29-1,TRBJ2-1,TRBD1,TGCAGCGTTAGACAGGGCCTTACCTACAATGAGCAGTTCTTC,CSVRQGLTYNEQFF
NA,TRBV3-1,TRBJ1-2,TRBD1,TGTGCCAGCAGCCAGCAAGGGACAGGACCCTATGGCTACACCTTC,CASSQQGTGPYGYTF
NA,TRBV4-1,TRBJ1-5,NA,TGCGCCAGCAGCGTACCGGGGTATCAGCCCCAGCATTTT,CASSVPGYQPQHF
NA,TRBV20-1,TRBJ1-2,NA,TGCAGTGCTAGAGATCTGGGCTATGGCTACACCTTC,CSARDLGYGYTF
NA,TRBV2,TRBJ2-7,NA,TGTGCCAGCAGTGAGAGGGGACGGGACGAGCAGTACTTC,CASSERGRDEQYF
NA,TRBV7-9,TRBJ2-7,NA,TGTGCCAGCAGCTCTCAGGAGGCCTACGAGCAGTACTTC,CASSSQEAYEQYF
many,TRBV12-3/TRBV12-4,TRBJ2-2,TRBD1,TGTGCCAGCAGTCCAGACAGGGGAGGCACCGGGGAGCTGTTTTTT,CASSPDRGGTGELFF
NA,TRBV20-1,TRBJ2-2,TRBD2,TGCAGTGGGACGGGGGGGCCCACCGGGGAGCTGTTTTTT,CSGTGGPTGELFF
few,TRBV12-3/TRBV12-4,TRBJ2-1,TRBD2,TGTGCCAGCAGTTTTGAGCGGGGAACCAACAATGAGCAGTTCTTC,CASSFERGTNNEQFF
few,TRBV6-5,TRBJ2-7,NA,TGTGCCAGCAGTGACAGGCGGTTCGAGCAGTACTTC,CASSDRRFEQYF
few,TRBV6-2/TRBV6-3,TRBJ2-3,NA,TGTGCCAGCAGTTACTCGACTTCGGATACGCAGTATTTT,CASSYSTSDTQYF
few,TRBV9,TRBJ2-1,TRBD2,TGTGCCAGCAGCGTCGGACTAGCCCACTACAATGAGCAGTTCTTC,CASSVGLAHYNEQFF
NA,TRBV29-1,TRBJ2-7,NA,TGCAGCGTTGGATACATTACCTACGAGCAGTACTTC,CSVGYITYEQYF
NA,TRBV30,TRBJ1-4,NA,TGTGCCTGGAGTGTATCGTGGGGGCGCGTTGAAAAACTGTTTTTT,CAWSVSWGRVEKLFF
few,TRBV9,TRBJ2-3,NA,TGTGCCAGCAGCGTAGCTCACAGTGGGGATACGCAGTATTTT,CASSVAHSGDTQYF
many,TRBV25-1,TRBJ2-3,NA,TGTGCCAGCAGTGAAAAGTGGGGGGCCAGCACAGATACGCAGTATTTT,CASSEKWGASTDTQYF
many,TRBV6-1,TRBJ1-1,NA,TGTGCCAGCAGTGTGCGGGGGAAGAACACTGAAGCTTTCTTT,CASSVRGKNTEAFF
many,TRBV15,TRBJ2-2,TRBD2,TGTGCCACCAGCAGAGATTTACTAGCGGCAATGAACACCGGGGAGCTGTTTTTT,CATSRDLLAAMNTGELFF
many,TRBV6-5,TRBJ2-5,NA,TGTGCCAGCAGTTACTCCGGGACTCTAGAGACCCAGTACTTC,CASSYSGTLETQYF
many,TRBV29-1,TRBJ2-1,NA,TGCAGCGTTGTGGTTGTAATGGGCGATGAGCAGTTCTTC,CSVVVVMGDEQFF
NA,TRBV20-1,TRBJ2-5,NA,TGCAGTGCTCAATGGGGGGTCCAAGAGACCCAGTACTTC,CSAQWGVQETQYF
NA,TRBV7-2,TRBJ1-2,NA,TGTGCCAGCAGCTTAGGGGCAGGGACCTACTATGGCTACACCTTC,CASSLGAGTYYGYTF
few,TRBV12-3/TRBV12-4,TRBJ1-6,NA,TGTGCCAGCAGTTTAGTGGCGGAGAAATCACCCCTCCACTTT,CASSLVAEKSPLHF
NA,TRBV9,TRBJ2-2,NA,TGTGCCAGCAGCGTAAGTGGGAGCCTCACCGGGGAGCTGTTTTTT,CASSVSGSLTGELFF
few,TRBV6-2/TRBV6-3,TRBJ2-2,NA,TGTGCCAGCAGTTACAACCCGGGACATCAGAACACCGGGGAGCTGTTTTTT,CASSYNPGHQNTGELFF
NA,TRBV6-5,TRBJ2-1,NA,TGTGCCAGCAGTTACCCAGTCAGTGGTAATAAGCAGTTCTTC,CASSYPVSGNKQFF
many,TRBV12-3/TRBV12-4,TRBJ1-1,TRBD1,TGTGCCAGCAGTTCACCCGGGACAGGGATTGAAGCTTTCTTT,CASSSPGTGIEAFF
NA,TRBV21-1,TRBJ2-4,NA,TGTGCCAGCGGGACAGGGGAATTAGCCAAAAACATTCAGTACTTC,CASGTGELAKNIQYF
NA,TRBV10-1,TRBJ2-1,NA,TGCGCCAGCAGTGAGTCCCTAAGGTGGCATGAGCAGTTCTTC,CASSESLRWHEQFF
many,TRBV20-1,TRBJ2-3,NA,TGCAGTGCTAGAGACGACCGAAGGGGCACAGATACGCAGTATTTT,CSARDDRRGTDTQYF
NA,TRBV30,TRBJ2-7,NA,TGTGCCTGGCGCGGCATTTTGTCCTACGAGCAGTACTTC,CAWRGILSYEQYF
NA,TRBV27,TRBJ1-5,TRBD1,TGTGCCAGCAGTTTAGGGGGACAGGGTTATCAGCCCCAGCATTTT,CASSLGGQGYQPQHF
NA,TRBV5-1,TRBJ2-7,NA,TGCGCCAGCAGCTTGGGTCAAACTAGCTCCTACGAGCAGCACTTC,CASSLGQTSSYEQHF
few,TRBV9,TRBJ2-3,NA,TGTGCCAGCAGCTCGACCCCTCAGGGCTATGCTAGCACAGATACGCAGTATTTT,CASSSTPQGYASTDTQYF
NA,TRBV12-3/TRBV12-4,TRBJ1-1,TRBD1,TGTGCCAGCAGTTTTGAGGGGGCGAACACTGAAGCTTTCTTT,CASSFEGANTEAFF
NA,TRBV5-1,TRBJ2-3,TRBD2,TGCGCCAGCAGCTTCCCTCCTAGACTAGCGGGGACTAGCACAGATACGCAGTATTTT,CASSFPPRLAGTSTDTQYF
few,TRBV11-2,TRBJ2-7,NA,TGTGCCAGCAGCTTAGTGGGCCGCTCCTACGAGCAGTACTTC,CASSLVGRSYEQYF
NA,TRBV12-3/TRBV12-4,TRBJ2-7,TRBD1,TGTGCCAGCAGCCCGTTTCGGGACAGCTACGAGCAGTACTTC,CASSPFRDSYEQYF
many,TRBV4-3,TRBJ2-1,NA,TGCGCCAGCAGCCAAGGGATAGCTATGACCGACAATGAGCAGTTCTTC,CASSQGIAMTDNEQFF